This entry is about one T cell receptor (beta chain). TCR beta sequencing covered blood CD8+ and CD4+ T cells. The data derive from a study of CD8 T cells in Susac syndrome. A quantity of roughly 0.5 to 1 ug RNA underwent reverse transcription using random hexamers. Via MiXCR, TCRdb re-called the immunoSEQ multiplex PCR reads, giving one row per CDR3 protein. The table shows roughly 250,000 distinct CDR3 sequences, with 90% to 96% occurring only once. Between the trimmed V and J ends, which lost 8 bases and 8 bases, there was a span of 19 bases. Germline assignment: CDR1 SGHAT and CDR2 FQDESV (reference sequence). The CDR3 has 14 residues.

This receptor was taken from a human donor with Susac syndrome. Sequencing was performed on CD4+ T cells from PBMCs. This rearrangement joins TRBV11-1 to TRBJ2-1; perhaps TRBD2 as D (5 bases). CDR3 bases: TGTGCCAGCGCCCGGGCACATCGAGGGTATGAGCAGTTCTTC. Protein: CASARAHRGYEQFF.